This TCR beta chain was found in a study of cytomegalovirus exposure and HLA in healthy donors listed by TCRdb under 2017. Looking at the study overall: In an earlier analysis of approximately 500 of the donors, 250 to 300 Gb of sequence data and 95 million to 130 million unique TCR beta sequences from roughly 200 million T cells were reported. Around 320 gigabases of sequencing data and approximately 84 million unique TCR sequences were included in an early release covering under 650 HLA-typed donors. Among the roughly 390 genotyped donors, more than 70% belonged to the genetic ancestry cluster associated with self-reported Caucasian donors. The aim of the study was to test whether cataloging public T cell receptors could identify signatures of past pathogen exposure. The study profiled the T cell repertoires of around 700 subjects by immunosequencing and related them to cytomegalovirus serostatus. In addition to the first cohort of approximately 650 subjects, a separate validation cohort of 120 different subjects was used. To predict cytomegalovirus infection status, the study combined high-throughput TCR immunosequencing, statistical association of individual TCRs with disease status, and machine learning. A later analysis re-analyzed previously published TCR beta repertoires from 666 donors and added high-resolution HLA genotyping to study TCR occurrence patterns. Rather than drawing on any new phenotypic data, the later analysis identified candidate immune exposures from TCR beta sequences and the way those sequences occurred across donors. In an earlier analysis of a few hundred of the donors, high-throughput TCR beta sequencing was used to judge whether each TCR beta V gene segment behaved as functional or pseudogenic. Donor age, sex, ethnicity and CMV serostatus were compiled alongside the repertoire data. Genome-wide SNP genotypes for about 65% of the 666 donors were used in a later genetic analysis, which treated that subset as a discovery cohort. All discovery cohort repertoires had been generated using a single sequencing platform. Class I and class II HLA loci were covered by the typing at four-digit resolution. Typing coverage varied by locus: roughly 629-640 donors for A, B, C, DRB1 and DQB1; 522 for DQA1; some 610 for DPA1; 450 to 480 for DPB1. Because of strong linkage in the cohort, roughly five DR-DQ haplotypes were treated as single units for association and clustering. Among 300 to 500 genotyped donors of the cohort, an average of approximately 240,000 unique TCR beta nucleotide sequences was sequenced per donor, of which 15% to 20% were non-productive.

The CDR3 contains 15 residues, cysteine and phenylalanine counted. The read is trimmed to its CDR3 DNA, 45 bases read in frame from base 1. Trimming at the junction amounts to 0 bases on V and 0 bases on J, and the germline ends lie 9 bases apart. Via the germline V gene, CDR1 is SGHTS and CDR2 YDEGEE. As concerns this clone: This clone's antigen is unknown. Qualities for individual bases were not recorded, and no much larger clone is one base off.

The full study reports these points: Several of the top co-occurrence clusters appeared to be linked to parvovirus B19, influenza, CMV and Epstein-Barr virus, according to a later analysis. The presence/absence analyses assumed that sequencing depth was roughly uniform across donors, and that assumption may not be true. Most CMV-associated TCR beta chains appeared to be HLA-restricted in a later analysis, and the HLA associations seemed to be driven largely by CMV exposure. The sequencing pipeline was judged likely to have produced a cluster of highly shared sequence variants as a technical artifact. Because counts were too low, roughly 16 rarely observed V segments, including chromosome 9 orphons, were left out of the earlier analysis of 587 of the donors. A later analysis associated 15,000 to 20,000 TCR beta sequences with specific HLA alleles at a false discovery rate of 0.05. The study gave a list of 150 to 200 TCR beta chains associated with cytomegalovirus. The 87-base-pair reads could not distinguish some IMGT-functional V segments, including TRBV6-2 and TRBV6-3, so those segments were excluded. The cohort was sequenced for TCR beta chains only, and without alpha or paired-chain data the features that could be detected were limited. In both the original and validation cohorts, the classifier was reported to diagnose cytomegalovirus status with high specificity and sensitivity. V-gene and J-gene trimming of TCR beta chains was associated with a missense DCLRE1C variant in a later genetic analysis, and the association was replicated in an independent cohort. Assigning TCR associations to individual alleles was difficult when HLA alleles, especially DR and DQ, strongly co-occurred. An earlier analysis of some 560 of the donors showed that most TCR beta V segments appeared in productive rearrangements either about 87% or about 30% of the time, which broadly matched IMGT annotations. In vitro tests confirmed that a few of the cytomegalovirus-associated TCR beta chains recognize cytomegalovirus antigens. A later genetic analysis reported fewer N-insertions in productive TCRs among donors in an Asian-associated ancestry cluster than the roughly 650-donor mean. A further reported finding was that TCR beta sequences accurately predicted the HLA-A and HLA-B alleles for most subjects in the first cohort. In a later analysis, the rate of TCR association differed among HLA loci, with DRB1 alleles having the most associated TCRs and HLA-C alleles having the fewest. HLA typing was unavailable for some donors at each locus, so association tests used only the typed subset. Compared with equally common non-associated chains, HLA-associated TCR beta chains in a later analysis were more clonally expanded and had lower generation probabilities. Across donors, most TCR sequences were observed very rarely, whereas some public TCRs were present in many individuals. The authors suggested that the approach could potentially be extended to other disease states and immunological phenotypes. CMV serostatus was the only immune exposure information available for the cohort. Linkage disequilibrium might explain the correlated functional status among segregating V segments, but an unknown experimental factor could not be excluded.

In total, 630 or so healthy bone marrow donors made up the cohort. At the time of sampling, every cohort member was nominally healthy, though immune exposures that went unrecorded were likely present. The donor was CMV seronegative and belonged to the group of under 400 seronegative cohort members. Every donor gave a peripheral blood sample, and the peripheral blood mononuclear cells from that sample were used for TCR beta sequencing. Genomic DNA extraction from the blood cell samples was performed with the Qiagen DNeasy Blood Extraction Kit. Library construction relied on the immunoSEQ multiplex PCR assay. For the multiplex PCR, a mixture combining 60 forward primers for TCR Vbeta segments and 13 reverse primers for TCR Jbeta segments was used. Amplification of the CDR3 region of rearranged TCR beta genes was performed with a multiplex PCR assay on genomic DNA. Amplified TCR beta libraries were sequenced as 87-base-pair reads on the Illumina HiSeq System. The original methods were these. A later analysis tallied tens of millions of unique TCR beta chains across the 700 or so repertoires, and approximately 12 million of those chains were shared by two or more donors. Raw reads were error-corrected and collapsed into unique sequences with a nearest-neighbor algorithm that merged closely related sequences to remove PCR and sequencing errors. Alignment of CDR3 sequences to IMGT reference sequences was used to assign V, D and J gene segments. For a sequence to be retained, at least a six-nucleotide match to both a V gene segment and a J gene segment was required. A rearrangement was called productive if the CDR3 had no stop codons and remained in frame with V and J, and every other rearrangement was called non-productive. Following IMGT convention, CDR3 was defined as the stretch from the second conserved V-encoded cysteine up to the conserved J-encoded phenylalanine. Sequences without an unambiguous match to a single V gene segment were excluded from the earlier analysis of about 600 of the donors. An earlier analysis of 587 of the donors classified V segments as functional when productive rearrangements were above 56.7% and as segregating when the standard deviation between donors was above 5%. A statistical classification framework was built to diagnose cytomegalovirus status from the catalog of TCR beta chain sequences. A later analysis assigned V and J genes by comparing TCR nucleotide sequences with IMGT/GENE-DB human TR gene sequences. The TCRdist pipeline was used in a later analysis to assign CDR3 sequences and most-parsimonious VDJ recombination scenarios. In a later analysis, each TCR beta chain was defined by its CDR3 amino acid sequence together with its V-gene family, and reads lacking a unique V-gene family were excluded. To address suspected cross-contamination and a sequencing artifact, a later analysis removed roughly 580 highly shared, low-generation-probability nucleotide sequences. In a later analysis, a clonal expansion index was calculated for each public chain from normalized within-repertoire ranks of inferred template counts. Generation probabilities in a later analysis came from a VDJ recombination model fitted to out-of-frame rearrangements, and those results were checked against IGoR. Hypergeometric tests were used in a later analysis to score TCR-TCR, TCR-HLA and TCR-CMV co-occurrence, with a repertoire-size bias correction applied to the TCR pairs. False discovery rates were estimated in a later analysis by permuting HLA or CMV assignments 20 times. In a later analysis, co-occurring TCRs were grouped using DBSCAN, and TCRdist sequence similarity was added for clustering within HLA-allele-positive subsets. Co-occurrence clustering excluded repertoires with fewer than 30,000 or more than 120,000 public chains, plus five with anomalous nucleotide sharing. The table was pulled from immuneACCESS by TCRdb, which kept in-frame rearrangements only. Such tables lose some clones; where checked, under half of the loss comes from unresolved V genes, and the rest has no known cause. The D gene and trimming were derived from the DNA, and the V and J assignments and clone size from that table. The sample records some 150,000 clones, around nine tenths of which are singletons. The biggest ten clones account for under 6.5% of the sample.

Here the chain combines TRBV5-8 and TRBJ1-1, with the identity of the D gene unclear. This TCR came from a woman in her 30s in good health and CMV-seronegative. Sequenced input: PBMCs. The sequence in DNA is TGTGCCAGCAGCTTGGAAACAGCCCTGAACACTGAAGCTTTCTTT. Translated, this gives CASSLETALNTEAFF.